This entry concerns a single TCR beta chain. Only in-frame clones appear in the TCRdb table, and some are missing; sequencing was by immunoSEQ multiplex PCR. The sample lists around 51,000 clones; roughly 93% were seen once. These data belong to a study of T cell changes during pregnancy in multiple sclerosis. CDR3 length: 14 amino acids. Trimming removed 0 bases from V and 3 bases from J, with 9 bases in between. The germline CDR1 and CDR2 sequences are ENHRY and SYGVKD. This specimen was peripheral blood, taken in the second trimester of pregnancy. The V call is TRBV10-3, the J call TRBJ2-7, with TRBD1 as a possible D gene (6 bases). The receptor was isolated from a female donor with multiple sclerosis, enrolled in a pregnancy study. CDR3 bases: TGTGCCATCAGTGAGTCAGGGGGAATCTACGAGCAGTACTTC. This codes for CAISESGGIYEQYF.